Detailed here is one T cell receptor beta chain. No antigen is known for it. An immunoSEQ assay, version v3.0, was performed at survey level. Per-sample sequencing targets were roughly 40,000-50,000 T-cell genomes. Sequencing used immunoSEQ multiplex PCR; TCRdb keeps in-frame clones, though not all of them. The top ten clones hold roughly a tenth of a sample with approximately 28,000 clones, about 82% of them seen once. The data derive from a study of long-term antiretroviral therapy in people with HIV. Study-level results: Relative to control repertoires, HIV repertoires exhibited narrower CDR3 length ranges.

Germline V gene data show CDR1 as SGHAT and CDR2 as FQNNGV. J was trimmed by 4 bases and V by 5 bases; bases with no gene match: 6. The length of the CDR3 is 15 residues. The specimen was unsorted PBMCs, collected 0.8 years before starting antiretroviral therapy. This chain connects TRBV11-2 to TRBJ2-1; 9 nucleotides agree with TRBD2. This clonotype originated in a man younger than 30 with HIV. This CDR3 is CASSPTSGWYNEQFF. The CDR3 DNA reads TGTGCCAGCAGCCCGACTAGCGGTTGGTACAATGAGCAGTTCTTC.